A single sample is the source of the 24 T cell receptor beta chains below, sequenced in a study of regulatory T cells in long-lasting Graves disease. Arm-PCR of CDR3 regions and iRepertoire HTBI primers were used to build TCR beta libraries. TCRdb re-analysed the multiplex PCR reads in MiXCR, keeping a single row per CDR3 protein. Among 360,000 or so distinct CDR3 sequences listed, approximately 25% were seen once. Time point given: persistent/refractory GD, antithyroid drugs over 5 years with positive TRAb. Extracted PBMC RNA gave rise to the TCR library. Sequenced material: peripheral blood mononuclear cells (PBMCs), taken when the disease was refractory, from a patient treated with antithyroid drugs. The source of these receptors is a middle-aged woman with Graves disease.

V and J are TRBV5-4 and TRBJ2-7; 7 bases agree with TRBD1. The trim removed 4 bases at V and 3 bases at J, leaving 7 bases unmatched. CDR3 length equals 14 residues. Per germline, CDR1 SGHNT and CDR2 YYREEE (reference sequence). Here the CDR3 DNA reads TGTGCCAGCAGCCACCCCGACAGGGACTACGAGCAGTACTTC. Its protein product is CASSHPDRDYEQYF.

This clonotype was recorded a few times. The chain uses TRBV6-5 and TRBJ1-5; 8 bases match TRBD1. The germline gives CDR1 MNHEY, CDR2 SVGAGI. V was pared by 2 bases and J by 3 bases, with 3 bases of the junction left unmatched. The CDR3 covers 15 residues. The CDR3 region is CASSYAGGLNQPQHF. The CDR3 bases are TGTGCCAGCAGTTACGCAGGGGGCCTCAATCAGCCCCAGCATTTT.

Comment on this clonotype: This clone may be a read error of a much larger clone one base away. The CDR3 does not end in the conserved phenylalanine or tryptophan, so this is likely a read error. The chain carries TRBV2 and TRBJ2-7; D not resolved. CDR1 and CDR2 (germline): SNHLY, FYNNEI. Trimming removed 4 bases from V and 0 bases from J, with 10 bases in between. The CDR3 totals 14 residues. The CDR3 sequence: CASSGAQASYEQYS. The CDR3 coding sequence is TGTGCCAGCAGTGGCGCGCAGGCCTCCTACGAGCAGTACTCC.

There are a few counts of this clonotype. The chain employs TRBV11-2 and TRBJ2-2; D not resolved. CDR1 SGHAT and CDR2 FQNNGV come from the germline V gene. The CDR3 is 11 amino acids. V was pared by 6 bases and J by 6 bases, with 5 bases between. CDR3 amino acids: CASRVAGELFF. The CDR3 DNA follows: TGTGCCAGCAGGGTGGCCGGGGAGCTGTTTTTT.

A note on this clonotype: This may stem from a read error, because a much larger clone lies one nucleotide away. The CDR3 DNA is TGTGCCAGCAGTTACTTTGGGAGAGAGACCCAGTACTTC. It is translated as CASSYFGRETQYF. The chain combines TRBV6-5 with TRBJ2-5, with D possibly TRBD2 on 5 matching bases. The CDR3 sequence is 13 residues long. V was shortened by 1 base and J by 4 bases, with 7 bases between the two germline ends. Germline V gives CDR1 MNHEY, CDR2 SVGAGI.

Here the CDR3 DNA reads TGCGCCAGCAATCAGGAACTGAACACTGAAGCTTTCTTT. Its protein is CASNQELNTEAFF. This chain joins TRBV5-1 and TRBJ1-1; no reliable D call. V was trimmed by 6 bases and J by 0 bases, leaving 9 bases between them. There are 13 residues in the CDR3. Germline V gives CDR1 SGHRS, CDR2 YFSETQ. The entire variable domain, with the rest obtained from reference TRBV5-1 and TRBJ1-1, is as follows: KAGVTQTPRYLIKTRGQQVTLSCSPISGHRSVSWYQQTPGQGLQFLFEYFSETQRNKGNFPGRFSGRQFSNSRSEMNVSTLELGDSALYLCASNQELNTEAFFGQGTRLTVV.

CDR3 residues: CAIAVSSYNEQFF. The DNA of the CDR3 is TGTGCCATCGCGGTGAGCTCCTACAATGAGCAGTTCTTC. The gene calls are TRBV10-3 and TRBJ2-1; D not resolved. Germline CDR1 reads ENHRY; CDR2 reads SYGVKD. V lost 8 bases and J lost 0, with 8 bases in between. The CDR3 extends over 13 amino acids.

V gene TRBV27 combines with J gene TRBJ2-1; 7 positions agree with TRBD2. CDR3 size: 13 residues. Germline V gene data show CDR1 as MNHEY and CDR2 as SMNVEV (reference sequence). Trimming at V came to 5 bases and at J to 6 bases, leaving 4 bases not matched to a gene. CDR3 sequence: CASSPAGANEQFF. In nucleotides, the CDR3 is TGTGCCAGCAGTCCGGCGGGAGCCAATGAGCAGTTCTTC.

This clonotype was observed a handful of times. The V and J genes are TRBV2 and TRBJ1-5; TRBD1 aligns across 8 bases. Losses at the gene ends were 7 bases for V and 7 bases for J; bases not matched to a gene: 12. Per the germline V gene, CDR1 is SNHLY and CDR2 is FYNNEI. The CDR3 has 15 amino acids. CDR3 protein: CASTRTGLRQQPQHF. CDR3 nucleotides: TGTGCCAGCACTAGGACAGGGTTGAGGCAGCAGCCCCAGCATTTT.

In this sample, this clonotype turned up many times. The chain has TRBV6-1 and TRBJ2-2, with 7 bases aligning to TRBD1. J lost 0 bases, V lost 6 bases, and 4 bases had no gene match. From germline, CDR1 is MNHNS and CDR2 SASEGT. The CDR3 is made up of 15 amino acids. CDR3 DNA: TGTGCCAGCAGGTCCGGGACAGCGAACACCGGGGAGCTGTTTTTT. As protein: CASRSGTANTGELFF.

This clonotype was observed a handful of times. V usage is TRBV25-1 and J usage is TRBJ1-4, with no clear D. This CDR3 region has 16 residues. Trimming stripped 5 bases from V and 10 bases from J, with 23 bases between. CDR1 is MGHDK and CDR2 is SYGVNS in the germline V gene. CDR3 nucleotide sequence: TGTGCCAGCAGTAATTCAGTTGATTTTACGCAAGGAAAACTGTTTTTT. This encodes CASSNSVDFTQGKLFF.

This CDR3 reads CATSDRLGGSQETQYF. The DNA of the CDR3 is TGTGCCACCAGTGATCGCTTAGGGGGGAGCCAAGAGACCCAGTACTTC. The chain combines TRBV24-1 with TRBJ2-5; the D gene could be TRBD1 or TRBD2 (6 bases each). Germline lookup yields CDR1 KGHDR and CDR2 SFDVKD. V lost 3 bases and J 1 base, leaving 14 bases between the germline ends. The CDR3 consists of 16 residues.

This clonotype was seen a few times. The rearrangement joins TRBV2 to TRBJ2-3; D remains ambiguous. This CDR3 region has 12 residues. Deletions cut 2 bases from V and 6 bases from J, with 6 bases between. CDR1 is SNHLY, CDR2 FYNNEI, per germline. CDR3 protein: CASSELVDTQYF. CDR3 nucleotides: TGTGCCAGCAGTGAATTGGTGGATACGCAGTATTTT.

The chain combines TRBV19 with TRBJ2-7; D might be TRBD1 or TRBD2, each matching 7 bases. The CDR3 loop spans 15 amino acids. The germline gives CDR1 LNHDA, CDR2 SQIVND (reference sequence). V was shortened by 7 bases and J by 7 bases, with 23 bases between the two germline ends. CDR3 in amino acids: CASTPYGGGGNEQYF. For the CDR3, the DNA is TGTGCCAGTACTCCGTACGGGGGAGGGGGCAATGAGCAGTACTTC.

This clonotype has a count of ten or more. The chain links TRBV28 to TRBJ1-3; D remains ambiguous. Per germline, CDR1 MDHEN and CDR2 SYDVKM. The V and J ends lost 5 bases and 0 bases respectively, with 11 bases between them. There are 15 residues in the CDR3. CDR3 sequence reads: CASSLTRFSGNTIYF. For the CDR3, the DNA is TGTGCCAGCAGTCTGACAAGGTTCTCTGGAAACACCATATATTTT.

In this sample, this clonotype turned up many times. The rearrangement links TRBV28 to TRBJ2-7; TRBD2 matches 8 bases. In germline, CDR1 is MDHEN, CDR2 SYDVKM. V dropped 2 bases and J dropped 2; count of bases not matched to a gene: 5. This CDR3 is built from 15 residues. The CDR3 protein is CASSLRLAGPYEQYF. CDR3 nucleotides: TGTGCCAGCAGTTTACGTTTAGCGGGGCCCTACGAGCAGTACTTC.

V and J are TRBV6-1 and TRBJ1-1; TRBD1 might be the D (6 bases). The CDR3 consists of 12 residues. Looked up from germline, CDR1 is MNHNS and CDR2 is SASEGT. V lost 10 bases to trimming and J lost 4 bases, with 13 bases between them. CDR3 coding DNA: TGTGCCATCTGGGGGGGCTTCACTGAAGCTTTCTTT. Its translation is CAIWGGFTEAFF.

Regarding this clonotype: A junction boundary mismatches the germline segment, possibly from a read error. The J gene is TRBJ1-2, the V gene TRBV7-9; D is unclear. Per the germline V gene, CDR1 is SEHNR and CDR2 is FQNEAQ (reference sequence). The CDR3 spans 9 residues. CDR3 sequence (DNA): TGTGCCAGCAGCTCGATCGAACCCTTC. Translated: CASSSIEPF.

The chain recombines TRBV20-1 with TRBJ2-7; 12 bases agree with TRBD2. Germline-derived CDR1 and CDR2 are DFQATT and SNEGSKA (reference sequence). The ends lost 6 bases at V and 4 bases at J; junction bases unmatched: 10. The CDR3 is made up of 15 amino acids. CDR3 sequence (DNA): TGCAGTGCGTCAAATCTAGCGGGAGGGCTTTACGAGCAGTACTTC. It translates to CSASNLAGGLYEQYF.

The chain joins TRBV6-4 to TRBJ2-3; the D gene is possibly TRBD2 (6 bases). This CDR3 contains 14 residues. Germline loops: CDR1 MRHNA, CDR2 SNTAGT. V was trimmed by 8 bases and J by 2 bases, leaving 14 bases between them. The CDR3 protein is CASSGTSDTDTQYF. CDR3 sequence (DNA): TGTGCCAGCTCCGGGACTTCTGACACAGATACGCAGTATTTT.

This clonotype was observed a handful of times. The chain is built from TRBV9 and TRBJ2-2; perhaps TRBD2 as D (6 bases). Germline V gene lookup returns CDR1 SGDLS and CDR2 YYNGEE. The CDR3 extends over 15 amino acids. Between the trimmed V and J ends, which lost 3 bases and 7 bases, there was a span of 16 bases. This chain's CDR3 is CASSALGGSFGELFF. The CDR3 DNA sequence: TGTGCCAGCAGCGCCTTGGGGGGATCTTTCGGGGAGCTGTTTTTT.

The V gene is TRBV14, the J gene TRBJ2-5; no clear D gene. CDR3 size: 17 residues. V shed 1 base and J shed 5 bases, with 20 bases lying between them. Germline loops: CDR1 SGHDN, CDR2 FVKESK. The CDR3 loop reads CASSQGPTDTLRETQYF. The CDR3 nucleotides are TGTGCCAGCAGCCAAGGTCCCACAGACACCTTACGGGAGACCCAGTACTTC.

This clonotype occurred many times. The rearrangement uses TRBV11-2 and TRBJ2-7; 10 nucleotides align to TRBD1. The CDR3 is 14 amino acids. Germline CDR1 reads SGHAT; CDR2 reads FQNNGV. V lost 5 bases and J lost 7; bases outside the gene matches: 8. The CDR3 region is CASSLGQGIGEQYF. The CDR3, as DNA: TGTGCCAGCAGCCTGGGACAGGGGATAGGAGAGCAGTACTTC.

V is TRBV29-1 and J is TRBJ1-2; D might be TRBD1 (5 bases). V lost 3 bases and J 2 bases, leaving 13 bases between the germline ends. Germline CDR1 reads SQVTM; CDR2 reads ANQGSEA. The CDR3 spans 14 residues. The CDR3 sequence: CSVELWGVNYGYTF. CDR3 bases: TGCAGCGTTGAGCTCTGGGGGGTCAACTATGGCTACACCTTC.